Below are 26 T cell receptor beta chains sequenced from a single sample in a study of cytomegalovirus exposure and HLA in healthy donors (dated by TCRdb to between 2016 and 2019). The library was made by the immunoSEQ multiplex PCR assay. A mixture of 60 forward primers for TCR Vbeta segments and 13 reverse primers for TCR Jbeta segments was used in the multiplex PCR. Held by TCRdb, this immuneACCESS table contains in-frame sequences only and omits some clones. Under half of the omission traces to an unresolved V gene where checked; the cause of the rest is unknown. Within this sample are over 75,000 clones, with around 74% of them counted one time only. The biggest ten clones account for roughly 7.3% of the sample. Sequencing was carried out using PBMCs. Receptor source: a man aged 50-60 years in good health and CMV-seropositive.

This clone showed up just a few times. At one end the junction does not follow the germline gene, possibly because of a read error. The chain uses TRBV7-9 and TRBJ2-1; a possible D gene is TRBD1 (5 bases). CDR1 and CDR2 (germline): SEHNR, FQNEAQ (reference sequence). This CDR3 has 12 amino acids. CDR3 DNA: TGTTCCAGCAGCTTAACAGGCAATGAGCAGTTCTTC. It translates to CSSSLTGNEQFF.

This clone came up once. The J gene is TRBJ2-3, the V gene TRBV25-1; 8 positions agree with TRBD2. The CDR3 spans 15 residues. Germline lookup yields CDR1 MGHDK and CDR2 SYGVNS. Trimming removed 0 bases from V and 2 bases from J; junction bases left unmatched: 1. The CDR3 region is CASSEYGGATDTQYF. CDR3 DNA: TGTGCCAGCAGTGAATACGGGGGGGCCACAGATACGCAGTATTTT.

The J gene is TRBJ1-2, the V gene TRBV28; no reliable D call. The germline gives CDR1 MDHEN, CDR2 SYDVKM. The germline V and J ends were trimmed by 4 bases and 2 bases, with 14 bases remaining between them. The CDR3 is made up of 15 amino acids. Here the CDR3 reads CASSSGYSQNYGYTF. The DNA for the CDR3 is TGTGCCAGCAGTTCTGGCTACAGTCAGAACTATGGCTACACCTTC.

J is TRBJ2-3 and V is TRBV6-5, with 7 bases matching TRBD1. V lost 4 bases, J lost 2 bases, and 9 bases stayed unmatched. Germline CDR1 MNHEY, CDR2 SVGAGI. This CDR3 is 16 amino acids long. The CDR3 bases are TGTGCCAGCAGTTCATTGGGGACAGAATACACAGATACGCAGTATTTT. Protein product: CASSSLGTEYTDTQYF.

The gene calls are TRBV7-2 and TRBJ1-6, with 8 nucleotides matching TRBD1. CDR3 length: 15 amino acids. In germline, CDR1 is SGHTA, CDR2 FQGNSA. V lost 6 bases and J lost 8; bases outside the gene matches: 9. This CDR3 reads CASRIPTGDDSPLHF. As DNA, the CDR3 is TGTGCCAGCAGGATCCCGACAGGGGATGATTCACCCCTCCACTTT.

CDR3 residues: CASSYSLGVNEQFF. CDR3 sequence (DNA): TGTGCCAGCAGTTACTCGCTAGGGGTCAATGAGCAGTTCTTC. The chain has TRBV6-5 and TRBJ2-1; a possible D gene is TRBD1 (5 bases). The germline gives CDR1 MNHEY, CDR2 SVGAGI. V lost 0 bases, J lost 6 bases, and 9 bases lay in between. The CDR3 has 14 residues.

CDR3 in DNA: TGTGCCAGCATAAATAGCGGTCCATCCTACGAGCAGTACTTC. This translates into CASINSGPSYEQYF. The chain recombines TRBV6-1 with TRBJ2-7; maybe TRBD2 (6 bases). The CDR3 is 14 amino acids. Trimming took 7 bases from V and 1 from J, leaving 14 bases between them. Germline V gene lookup returns CDR1 MNHNS and CDR2 SASEGT.

The chain uses TRBV29-1 and TRBJ2-5, with TRBD1 as a possible D gene (8 bases). The DNA end is more similar to TRBJ2-7, so the J call may be wrong. The germline gives CDR1 SQVTM, CDR2 ANQGSEA. The CDR3 loop spans 13 amino acids. The CDR3 DNA follows: TGCAGCGCCGGGAGGACAGGGCCTTACGAGCAGTACTTC. Its translation is CSAGRTGPYEQYF.

This clone was observed a single time. The chain carries TRBV10-3 and TRBJ2-7; D possibly corresponds to TRBD1 (5 bases). V gave up 2 bases and J gave up 5 bases, with 13 bases separating them. CDR3 length equals 14 residues. In germline, CDR1 is ENHRY, CDR2 SYGVKD. CDR3: CAISEPPGYNEQYF. The CDR3 DNA follows: TGTGCCATCAGTGAGCCCCCAGGGTATAACGAGCAGTACTTC.

This clone was observed at least ten times. This chain joins TRBV5-5 and TRBJ1-1; D call uncertain. Germline V gives CDR1 SGHKS, CDR2 YYEKEE (reference sequence). Trimming pared 0 bases from V and 3 bases from J, leaving 6 bases between. The CDR3 runs to 13 residues. Here the CDR3 reads CASSLDGDTEAFF. The CDR3 DNA follows: TGTGCCAGCAGCTTGGACGGGGACACTGAAGCTTTCTTT.

The chain has TRBV9 and TRBJ1-3; no clear D gene. V was pared by 5 bases and J by 4 bases, with 16 bases between. The CDR3 loop spans 15 amino acids. CDR1 is SGDLS and CDR2 is YYNGEE in the germline V gene. The CDR3 spells CASSIESPGGNTIYF. CDR3 nucleotides: TGTGCCAGCAGTATTGAATCCCCGGGGGGAAACACCATATATTTT.

For this clone: A junction end diverges from the germline sequence, so it may reflect a read error. The rearrangement links TRBV7-9 to TRBJ1-5; D remains unclear. Per the germline V gene, CDR1 is SEHNR and CDR2 is FQNEAQ (reference sequence). This CDR3 has 15 amino acids. The CDR3 loop is CASSLGFDSNQPQNF. The CDR3 bases are TGTGCCAGCAGCTTAGGTTTCGATAGCAATCAGCCCCAGAATTTT.

The CDR3 DNA sequence: TGTGCCAGCACGGGGGAATACATGAACACTGAAGCTTTCTTT. Protein: CASTGEYMNTEAFF. The gene calls are TRBV5-4 and TRBJ1-1; a possible D gene is TRBD1 (5 bases). There are 14 residues in the CDR3. V was cut by 6 bases and J by 0 bases, with 12 bases left in between. Germline loops: CDR1 SGHNT, CDR2 YYREEE (reference sequence). The variable domain in full, completed from reference TRBV5-4 and TRBJ1-1, reads ETGVTQSPTHLIKTRGQQVTLRCSSQSGHNTVSWYQQALGQGPQFIFQYYREEENGRGNFPPRFSGLQFPNYSSELNVNALELDDSALYLCASTGEYMNTEAFFGQGTRLTVV.

The chain carries TRBV7-9 and TRBJ1-1; no clear D. This CDR3 is built from 15 residues. Germline V lookup: CDR1 SEHNR, CDR2 FQNEAQ (reference sequence). Trimming left V 2 bases short and J 2 bases short, with 12 bases between. The CDR3 is CASSLSSGSNTEAFF. DNA of the CDR3: TGTGCCAGCAGCTTAAGTTCGGGGTCTAACACTGAAGCTTTCTTT.

This CDR3 reads CASSPRGGRYEQYF. The CDR3 coding sequence is TGTGCCAGCAGCCCACGGGGGGGCCGCTACGAGCAGTACTTC. This chain links TRBV5-6 with TRBJ2-7, with 8 bases aligning to TRBD2. Germline assignment: CDR1 SGHDT and CDR2 YYEEEE. V gave up 4 bases and J gave up 3 bases; unmatched junction bases: 6. The CDR3 runs to 14 residues.

The V gene is TRBV30, the J gene TRBJ1-1; D is undetermined. The germline gives CDR1 GTSNPN, CDR2 SVGIG (reference sequence). V gave up 4 bases and J gave up 1 base, with 19 bases separating them. The CDR3 sequence is 16 residues long. CDR3 sequence: CAWIPPRRASNTEAFF. The DNA of the CDR3 is TGTGCCTGGATTCCTCCGAGGCGGGCCTCGAACACTGAAGCTTTCTTT.

Here the CDR3 reads CASSQGASGGAQAGELFF. CDR3 in DNA: TGCGCCAGCAGCCAAGGGGCTAGCGGGGGGGCACAGGCCGGGGAGCTGTTTTTT. The chain combines TRBV4-1 with TRBJ2-2; 12 nucleotides agree with TRBD2. Germline lookup yields CDR1 MGHRA and CDR2 YSYEKL. The V and J ends lost 1 base and 6 bases, in that order; junction bases with no gene match: 9. The CDR3 runs to 18 residues.

Here the CDR3 reads CASSLGQGEWEKLFF. The CDR3 region has the DNA TGTGCCAGCAGCTTAGGACAGGGGGAGTGGGAAAAACTGTTTTTT. The chain links TRBV7-9 to TRBJ1-4; 9 bases map to TRBD1. CDR1 is SEHNR, CDR2 FQNEAQ, per germline (reference sequence). The CDR3 consists of 15 residues. V trimming: 1 base; J trimming: 8 bases; junction bases outside the gene matches: 5.

This clone was detected only once. The chain links TRBV5-6 to TRBJ2-1; 8 bases fit TRBD2. The CDR3 runs to 13 residues. The V and J ends lost 4 bases and 8 bases, in that order; junction bases with no gene match: 5. Germline-derived CDR1 and CDR2 are SGHDT and YYEEEE. CDR3 DNA: TGTGCCAGCAGCCCGGGGGGGCCTGATGAGCAGTTCTTC. Translation gives CASSPGGPDEQFF. Filled out from reference TRBV5-6 and TRBJ2-1, the complete variable domain reads DAGVTQSPTHLIKTRGQQVTLRCSPKSGHDTVSWYQQALGQGPQFIFQYYEEEERQRGNFPDRFSGHQFPNYSSELNVNALLLGDSALYLCASSPGGPDEQFFGPGTRLTVL.

The chain recombines TRBV5-8 with TRBJ1-5, with 7 nucleotides matching TRBD1. The germline CDR1 and CDR2 sequences are SGHTS and YDEGEE. The CDR3 loop spans 14 amino acids. V was pared by 2 bases and J by 6 bases, with 5 bases of the junction left unmatched. This chain's CDR3 is CASSFPTGVQPQHF. Written as DNA, the CDR3 is TGTGCCAGCAGCTTCCCCACAGGGGTTCAGCCCCAGCATTTT.

The rearrangement links TRBV28 to TRBJ2-7; 7 positions agree with TRBD1. From germline, CDR1 is MDHEN and CDR2 SYDVKM. V was pared by 7 bases and J by 5 bases, with 11 bases of the junction left unmatched. The CDR3 consists of 14 residues. CDR3 in amino acids: CASTIPDRAHEQYF. CDR3 DNA: TGTGCCAGCACCATCCCCGACAGGGCCCACGAGCAGTACTTC. The full variable domain, its missing parts supplied by reference TRBV28 and TRBJ2-7, is DVKVTQSSRYLVKRTGEKVFLECVQDMDHENMFWYRQDPGLGLRLIYFSYDVKMKEKGDIPEGYSVSREKKERFSLILESASTNQTSMYLCASTIPDRAHEQYFGPGTRLTVT.

The chain couples TRBV7-2 to TRBJ2-7, with TRBD1 matching 9 bases. The CDR3 is 16 amino acids. Germline assignment: CDR1 SGHTA and CDR2 FQGNSA. J gave up 4 bases and V 5 bases, and 12 bases lay outside the gene matches. The CDR3 DNA reads TGTGCCAGCAGCCTCACCCGGGACAGGGCAAGATACGAGCAGTACTTC. This gives the protein CASSLTRDRARYEQYF.

The chain combines TRBV5-5 with TRBJ1-2; tentatively, D is TRBD1 (6 bases). Deletions cut 6 bases from V and 0 bases from J, with 12 bases between. In germline, CDR1 is SGHKS, CDR2 YYEKEE (reference sequence). The CDR3 covers 14 residues. CDR3 DNA: TGTGCCAGCAAGAGGGACATTACTAACTATGGCTACACCTTC. As protein: CASKRDITNYGYTF. The variable domain in full, with the rest retrieved from reference TRBV5-5 and TRBJ1-2, is DAGVTQSPTHLIKTRGQQVTLRCSPISGHKSVSWYQQVLGQGPQFIFQYYEKEERGRGNFPDRFSARQFPNYSSELNVNALLLGDSALYLCASKRDITNYGYTFGSGTRLTVV.

To note about this clone: Other DNA sequences in the same sample also yield this CDR3. The genes are TRBV7-2 and TRBJ2-3; 10 bases are shared with TRBD2. V gave up 1 base and J gave up 0 bases; unmatched junction bases: 4. Germline V gene sequence: CDR1 SGHTA, CDR2 FQGNSA. The CDR3 runs to 17 residues. CDR3 sequence: CASSLGLAGGSTDTQYF. The CDR3 nucleotides are TGTGCCAGCAGCTTAGGGTTAGCGGGGGGAAGCACAGATACGCAGTATTTT.

The chain uses TRBV5-6 and TRBJ1-5, with D unclear. The CDR3 covers 15 residues. Between the trimmed V and J ends, which lost 0 bases and 1 base, there was a span of 8 bases. Per the germline V gene, CDR1 is SGHDT and CDR2 is YYEEEE. This CDR3 reads CASSLDGRSNQPQHF. CDR3 DNA sequence: TGTGCCAGCAGCTTGGATGGGAGGAGCAATCAGCCCCAGCATTTT.

This clone was seen a single time. This rearrangement joins TRBV6-1 to TRBJ2-1; 8 nucleotides line up with TRBD1. In germline, CDR1 is MNHNS, CDR2 SASEGT. The CDR3 loop spans 15 amino acids. Germline trimming cut 6 bases from V and 0 bases from J; bases unmatched to any gene: 4. The CDR3 protein is CASRYDRGSYNEQFF. The CDR3 DNA reads as TGTGCCAGCAGGTATGACAGGGGCTCCTACAATGAGCAGTTCTTC.